A selection of T cell receptor beta chains follows, all from one sample in a study of shared clonotypes between healthy human individuals. Assay used: immunoSEQ multiplex PCR; TCRdb lists only in-frame clones, some missing. Counted here are about 1.1 million clones, around 78% occurring once; the ten biggest clones make up roughly 0.61%. What was sequenced was memory CD4+ T cells from PBMCs. Source of these receptors: a man aged 18 to 30 in good health. Some clones in this sample may be carry-over from other donors' samples. The CDR3 runs from the conserved cysteine through the conserved F or W. D genes are given only for firm matches. Only part of the rows carry a size: once, few, many, or a class if the clone is expanded.

v_call	d_call	clone_size	j_call	cdr3_aa	cdr3_nt
TRBV15	NA	once	TRBJ2-1	CATSRDSQATHEQFF	TGTGCCACCAGCAGAGATTCCCAGGCAACGCATGAGCAGTTCTTC
TRBV9	NA	NA	TRBJ2-7	CARPSVSCREQYF	TGTGCCCGGCCCTCGGTCAGCTGCCGCGAGCAGTACTTC
TRBV6-6	NA	NA	TRBJ1-5	CASSGRVNQPQHF	TGTGCCAGCAGTGGACGGGTCAATCAGCCCCAGCATTTT
TRBV5-6	NA	NA	TRBJ1-5	CASSFHGFNQPQHF	TGTGCCAGCAGCTTTCACGGATTTAATCAGCCCCAGCATTTT
TRBV28	TRBD2	NA	TRBJ2-7	CATVTSGTYEQYF	TGTGCCACCGTGACTAGCGGAACCTACGAGCAGTACTTC
TRBV11-3	TRBD2	NA	TRBJ2-1	CASSPETLADNEQFF	TGTGCCAGCAGCCCGGAGACCCTAGCGGACAATGAGCAGTTCTTC
TRBV11-3	NA	NA	TRBJ2-2	CASSLDPSGELFF	TGTGCCAGCAGCTTAGATCCCAGCGGGGAGCTGTTTTTT
TRBV28	TRBD2	many	TRBJ2-3	CASSRPLAGGLDTQYF	TGTGCCAGCAGCCGCCCTCTAGCGGGAGGATTAGATACGCAGTATTTT
TRBV28	TRBD2	NA	TRBJ2-7	CASSLSRGGRVQYF	TGTGCCAGCAGTTTGTCGCGCGGCGGGAGAGTGCAGTACTTC
TRBV6-1	NA	NA	TRBJ2-7	CASSERGVREQYF	TGTGCCAGCAGTGAACGTGGGGTGCGCGAGCAGTACTTC
TRBV5-4	NA	NA	TRBJ1-2	CASSLATGSYGYTF	TGTGCCAGCAGCTTGGCCACGGGATCCTATGGCTACACCTTC
TRBV2	TRBD2	NA	TRBJ2-1	CASRGRGLAGLGEQFF	TGTGCCAGCCGAGGCCGTGGACTAGCGGGACTTGGTGAGCAGTTCTTC
TRBV15	TRBD1	NA	TRBJ1-5	CATSRRDRSRYSNQPQHF	TGTGCCACCAGCAGACGGGACAGGTCGCGTTATAGCAATCAGCCCCAGCATTTT
TRBV30	TRBD1	NA	TRBJ2-7	CASKGQGRVEQYF	TGTGCCTCGAAGGGACAGGGAAGAGTCGAGCAGTACTTC
TRBV5-1	NA	NA	TRBJ2-3	CASSLARGSTDTQYF	TGCGCCAGCAGCTTGGCCAGGGGAAGCACAGATACGCAGTATTTT
TRBV5-1	NA	NA	TRBJ2-3	CASSPGDATDTQYF	TGCGCCAGCAGCCCCGGGGACGCCACAGATACGCAGTATTTT
TRBV7-9	NA	NA	TRBJ1-2	CASSPTYGYTF	TGTGCCAGCAGCCCCACATATGGCTACACCTTC
TRBV5-4	NA	NA	TRBJ2-7	CASSPGGGTYEQYF	TGTGCCAGCAGCCCGGGGGGCGGGACCTACGAGCAGTACTTC
TRBV2	NA	few	TRBJ2-6	CASSEALSGANVLTF	TGTGCCAGCAGTGAAGCCCTCTCTGGGGCCAACGTCCTGACTTTC
TRBV28	NA	NA	TRBJ2-2	CASSRANTGELFF	TGTGCCAGCAGTCGGGCGAACACCGGGGAGCTGTTTTTT
TRBV4-1	TRBD1	many	TRBJ1-4	CASSQGQGNEKLFF	TGCGCCAGCAGCCAAGGACAGGGGAATGAAAAACTGTTTTTT
TRBV14	NA	NA	TRBJ2-5	CASSQDRGPGETQYF	TGTGCCAGCAGCCAAGATCGGGGACCTGGGGAGACCCAGTACTTC
TRBV14	NA	NA	TRBJ1-3	CASSPGVWSSGNTIYF	TGTGCCAGCAGCCCGGGCGTATGGTCCTCTGGAAACACCATATATTTT
TRBV4-1	NA	few	TRBJ2-7	CASSRGGLGYEQYF	TGCGCCAGCAGCAGGGGGGGACTTGGCTACGAGCAGTACTTC
TRBV28	NA	NA	TRBJ2-7	CASSSIPGRSAEQYF	TGTGCCAGCAGTTCTATTCCAGGGAGGTCCGCCGAGCAGTACTTC
TRBV7-3	NA	few	TRBJ2-2	CASSQTGRGTGELFF	TGTGCCAGCAGTCAGACAGGGAGGGGCACCGGGGAGCTGTTTTTT
TRBV15	NA	NA	TRBJ2-3	CATSIGATDTQYF	TGTGCCACCAGCATCGGGGCCACAGATACGCAGTATTTT
TRBV5-5	NA	NA	TRBJ2-7	CASSSPTGTYEQYF	TGTGCCAGCAGCTCTCCTACAGGGACCTACGAGCAGTACTTC
TRBV28	TRBD1	NA	TRBJ2-7	CASSLGGQAALEQYF	TGTGCCAGCAGTTTGGGGGGACAGGCTGCCCTCGAGCAGTACTTC
TRBV5-1	NA	NA	TRBJ1-5	CASSAAAEQPQHF	TGCGCCAGCAGCGCCGCTGCGGAGCAGCCCCAGCATTTT
TRBV27	TRBD1	NA	TRBJ1-4	CASTRGQGGDEKLFF	TGTGCCAGTACAAGGGGACAGGGGGGGGATGAAAAACTGTTTTTT
TRBV5-1	TRBD1	few	TRBJ1-2	CASSPRTGLNYGYTF	TGCGCCAGCAGCCCTAGGACAGGTTTGAACTATGGCTACACCTTC
TRBV6-5	TRBD2	few	TRBJ2-5	CASRYYSGSTETQYF	TGTGCCAGCAGATACTACAGCGGGAGTACGGAGACCCAGTACTTC
TRBV7-7	TRBD2	NA	TRBJ2-1	CASSFGVAGVPNEQFF	TGTGCCAGCAGCTTTGGCGTAGCGGGAGTTCCCAATGAGCAGTTCTTC
TRBV6-4	NA	NA	TRBJ1-2	CASSDSKTGSYGYTF	TGTGCCAGCAGTGACTCGAAGACGGGAAGCTATGGCTACACCTTC
TRBV6-6	TRBD1	NA	TRBJ1-2	CASSPDRVFGYTF	TGTGCCAGCAGTCCGGACAGGGTGTTTGGCTACACCTTC
TRBV19	NA	NA	TRBJ1-2	CASSEASWGYTF	TGTGCCAGTAGTGAAGCAAGCTGGGGCTACACCTTC
TRBV11-2	NA	NA	TRBJ2-7	CASKVGRGAEQYF	TGTGCCAGCAAGGTTGGCAGGGGAGCCGAGCAGTACTTC
TRBV25-1	NA	NA	TRBJ1-1	CASSEISGVTEAFF	TGTGCCAGCAGTGAAATCAGCGGGGTCACTGAAGCTTTCTTT
TRBV15	NA	once	TRBJ2-7	CATSRDGRYYEQYF	TGTGCCACCAGCAGAGATGGGAGGTACTACGAGCAGTACTTC
TRBV5-1	TRBD2	NA	TRBJ2-3	CASTSGITDTQYF	TGCGCCAGCACCAGCGGGATCACAGATACGCAGTATTTT
TRBV18	NA	NA	TRBJ1-1	CASSPREGDTEAFF	TGTGCCAGCTCACCACGGGAGGGTGACACTGAAGCTTTCTTT
TRBV1	NA	NA	TRBJ2-3	CTSSQEGIAGGADTQYF	TGCACCAGCAGCCAAGAGGGAATAGCGGGAGGGGCAGATACGCAGTATTTT
TRBV6-4	NA	NA	TRBJ2-7	CASSDSRVGGPIAEPYEQYF	TGTGCCAGCAGTGACTCGAGGGTGGGGGGCCCTATAGCGGAACCCTACGAGCAGTACTTC
TRBV7-6	NA	NA	TRBJ1-1	CASTNYFNTEAFF	TGTGCCAGCACTAACTATTTTAACACTGAAGCTTTCTTT
TRBV15	TRBD1	many	TRBJ2-4	CATSRDTGQGRQNIQYF	TGTGCCACCAGCAGAGATACGGGACAGGGCCGGCAAAACATTCAGTACTTC
TRBV2	NA	many	TRBJ2-7	CASSGGRLSGSYEQYF	TGTGCCAGCAGTGGTGGGCGACTAAGCGGCTCCTACGAGCAGTACTTC